This T cell receptor (beta chain) appears in the sequencing data of a study of T cells after yellow fever vaccination. This clonotype was picked up many times. Antigen specificity is unknown. V was cut by 7 bases and J by 4 bases, with 12 bases left in between. This CDR3 has 12 residues. Germline CDR1 is SGHKS and CDR2 is YYEKEE (reference sequence). TCRdb reprocessed the 5' RACE reads via MiXCR and lists one record per CDR3 protein. The sample gives about 350,000 distinct CDR3 sequences, 4.1% of which show up once; approximately 23% is in the top ten. Study-wide results and caveats: Shared CD4/CD8 clonotypes were a small share, likely from convergent recombination. Post-booster reappearance was seen for most primary-vaccination clones (roughly 96% CD4, about 90% CD8).

Material: PBMCs, obtained 5 days after the yellow fever booster vaccination. The sequence was collected from a young man who received the YFV17D yellow fever vaccine. This chain links TRBV5-5 with TRBJ2-7; D possibly corresponds to TRBD2 (7 bases). The CDR3 sequence: CASARGGYEQYF. CDR3 bases: TGTGCCAGCGCGAGGGGGGGTTACGAGCAGTACTTC.